By sample share, the clone carrying this T cell receptor (beta chain) is medium-sized. No antigen is known for it. Repertoires were generated with immunoSEQ multiplex PCR, while TCRdb's copy carries only in-frame clones and drops some. The profile shows about 61,000 clones, more than 80% of them singletons. V dropped 0 bases and J dropped 8; count of bases not matched to a gene: 7. The CDR3 is made up of 15 amino acids. Germline CDR1 LGHNA, CDR2 YNFKEQ. The sample comes from a study of OX40 agonist ivuxolimab in advanced cancers. At the level of the study: The group had a mean age of about 64 years, ranged from about 23 to 85, and was 82.7% male. Having had anti-PD-1, anti-PD-L1 or anti-CTLA-4 therapy before was allowed, and roughly 40% had some.

Overall study results and limits: In the expanded peripheral T cells, antigen specificity was never determined. The study observed clonal expansion of CD4+ and CD8+ blood T cells by week 6 at 0.1 to 3.0 mg/kg.

The sequences come from CD4+ or CD8+ T cells sorted from blood, collected in a trial of the OX40 agonist ivuxolimab. The V call is TRBV4-2, the J call TRBJ1-2; 9 bases are a match to TRBD1. The sequence came from an adult with an advanced solid tumor such as melanoma, head and neck, liver or kidney cancer. CDR3 sequence (DNA): TGTGCCAGCAGCCAAGAGACAGGGGGTAGGGGCGGCTACACCTTC. This gives the protein CASSQETGGRGGYTF.